The 16 T cell receptor beta chains reported below all come from one sample, sequenced in a study of OX40 agonist ivuxolimab in advanced cancers. Only in-frame clones appear in the TCRdb table, and some are missing; sequencing was by immunoSEQ multiplex PCR. The data hold under 50,000 clones, with about 75% observed a single time. The source material was CD4+ or CD8+ T cells sorted from blood, sampled in a trial of the OX40 agonist ivuxolimab. Receptors were obtained from an adult with an advanced solid tumor such as melanoma, head and neck, liver or kidney cancer.

This clone was recorded once. The chain uses TRBV30 and TRBJ2-1, with a possible D match to TRBD1 (7 bases). The CDR3 runs to 19 residues. The V end was cut by 1 base, the J end by 6 bases, with 28 bases between. Germline CDR1 is GTSNPN and CDR2 is SVGIG (reference sequence). The CDR3 DNA reads as TGTGCCTGGAGTGCCTACAAAGGGACAGTGGGGACTCCGTCCAATGAGCAGTTCTTC. Translated, it gives CAWSAYKGTVGTPSNEQFF.

This clone rates as medium-sized. The sample carries other DNA sequences with the same CDR3. The CDR3 loop is CASSSTTGGRGNEQFF. CDR3 DNA sequence: TGTGCCAGCAGCTCAACGACAGGGGGACGAGGCAATGAGCAGTTCTTC. This chain joins TRBV5-4 and TRBJ2-1; TRBD1 matches at 9 bases. The length of the CDR3 is 16 residues. V dropped 3 bases and J dropped 6; count of bases not matched to a gene: 10. CDR1 is SGHNT, CDR2 YYREEE, per germline (reference sequence).

This chain links TRBV10-3 with TRBJ2-6; possibly TRBD1 or TRBD2 for D (5 bases each). Germline CDR1 ENHRY, CDR2 SYGVKD. This CDR3 is 15 amino acids long. V lost 3 bases and J lost 4, with 10 bases in between. CDR3 residues: CAISEGDPGANVLTF. The CDR3 bases are TGTGCCATCAGTGAAGGGGACCCCGGGGCCAACGTCCTGACTTTC.

The genes are TRBV28 and TRBJ1-2; D is unclear. The CDR3 length is 19 residues. V was pared by 3 bases and J by 8 bases, with 31 bases between. Germline CDR1 is MDHEN and CDR2 is SYDVKM. This CDR3 reads CASSFRRYTNMEVVGGYTF. The CDR3 region has the DNA TGTGCCAGCAGTTTTCGGAGATACACCAACATGGAAGTTGTTGGCGGCTACACCTTC.

This chain joins TRBV5-1 and TRBJ2-1, with TRBD2 identical over 11 bases. J lost 8 bases, V lost 4 bases, and 2 bases had no gene match. The CDR3 extends over 13 amino acids. The V gene's germline CDR1 is SGHRS and CDR2 YFSETQ. DNA for the CDR3: TGCGCCAGCAGCGTAGCGGGAGGGCATGAGCAGTTCTTC. This gives the protein CASSVAGGHEQFF.

V and J are TRBV5-1 and TRBJ1-1, with 8 bases identical to TRBD1. The CDR3 loop spans 15 amino acids. Per germline, CDR1 SGHRS and CDR2 YFSETQ. Unmatched junction bases numbered 12, after V lost 5 bases and J lost 6 bases. This CDR3 reads CASSPGQGRRAEAFF. The CDR3 nucleotides are TGCGCCAGCAGTCCAGGACAGGGTCGGAGGGCTGAAGCTTTCTTT.

The chain joins TRBV23-1 to TRBJ1-5; 7 bases align to TRBD1. TRBV23-1 is designated an ORF whose function remains uncertain. Trimming at V came to 10 bases and at J to 0 bases, leaving 6 bases not matched to a gene. CDR3 length: 14 residues. As DNA, the CDR3 is TGCGCCATGGGGACAGAGAATAGCAATCAGCCCCAGCATTTT. It is translated as CAMGTENSNQPQHF.

This clone appeared a single time. V and J are TRBV28 and TRBJ2-5, with no clear D. CDR1 is MDHEN and CDR2 is SYDVKM in the germline V gene. Trimming stripped 4 bases from V and 2 bases from J, with 11 bases between. The CDR3 runs 14 residues. The CDR3 loop is CASSSRTKQETQYF. The CDR3 coding sequence is TGTGCCAGCAGTTCTCGTACCAAGCAAGAGACCCAGTACTTC.

The rearrangement uses TRBV30 and TRBJ1-2, with 8 bases fitting TRBD1. This CDR3 contains 12 residues. J lost 4 bases, V lost 8 bases, and 6 bases had no gene match. Germline V gene sequence: CDR1 GTSNPN, CDR2 SVGIG (reference sequence). The CDR3 DNA reads as TGTGCCCAAGGGGACAGGACCTATGGCTACACCTTC. Protein: CAQGDRTYGYTF. The complete variable domain, with remaining parts taken from reference TRBV30 and TRBJ1-2, reads SQTIHQWPATLVQPVGSPLSLECTVEGTSNPNLYWYRQAAGRGLQLLFYSVGIGQISSEVPQNLSASRPQDRQFILSSKKLLLSDSGFYLCAQGDRTYGYTFGSGTRLTVV.

The V and J genes are TRBV7-8 and TRBJ2-5; D ambiguous. Per germline, CDR1 SGHVS and CDR2 FQNEAQ. This CDR3 contains 15 residues. The V and J ends lost 6 bases and 4 bases respectively, with 18 bases between them. The chain's CDR3 is CASRPPGTVRETQYF. DNA of the CDR3: TGTGCCAGCAGGCCGCCCGGAACCGTGCGAGAGACCCAGTACTTC.

This clone was counted a single time. The chain combines TRBV4-1 with TRBJ2-3; D is ambiguous. Germline V gene sequence: CDR1 MGHRA, CDR2 YSYEKL. The germline V and J ends were trimmed by 1 base and 1 base, with 9 bases remaining between them. This CDR3 has 15 amino acids. CDR3 amino acids: CASSQAGLRTDTQYF. The CDR3 region has the DNA TGCGCCAGCAGCCAAGCCGGCTTACGCACAGATACGCAGTATTTT.

V usage is TRBV9 and J usage is TRBJ2-2; D unclear. Trimming removed 2 bases at V and 5 bases at J, with 10 bases between. Germline V gives CDR1 SGDLS, CDR2 YYNGEE. The CDR3 is 14 amino acids. CDR3 sequence: CASSVGFGTGELFF. The CDR3 region has the DNA TGTGCCAGCAGCGTGGGATTTGGGACCGGGGAGCTGTTTTTT.

This clone was seen only a few times. The chain combines TRBV9 with TRBJ2-7; 8 bases fit TRBD1. J was trimmed by 7 bases and V by 2 bases; bases with no gene match: 5. The germline CDR1 and CDR2 sequences are SGDLS and YYNGEE. This CDR3 is built from 13 residues. The CDR3 region is CASSVGTGGEQYF. DNA for the CDR3: TGTGCCAGCAGCGTGGGGACAGGCGGGGAGCAGTACTTC.

The CDR3 bases are TGTGCCAGCAGAGACGGACCCTTTTCTAACTATGGCTACACCTTC. It translates to CASRDGPFSNYGYTF. The chain combines TRBV7-2 with TRBJ1-2; D is unclear. The V and J ends lost 6 bases and 0 bases respectively, with 14 bases between them. The V gene's germline CDR1 is SGHTA and CDR2 FQGNSA. This CDR3 is built from 15 residues.

The V and J genes are TRBV7-8 and TRBJ2-3; a weak D match, TRBD2 (5 bases). The CDR3 has 14 amino acids. Germline V gene sequence: CDR1 SGHVS, CDR2 FQNEAQ. V gave up 2 bases and J gave up 4 bases, with 10 bases separating them. The CDR3 protein is CASSLPAAPDTQYF. In nucleotides, the CDR3 is TGTGCCAGCAGCTTACCAGCGGCCCCAGATACGCAGTATTTT.

The V call is TRBV6-6, the J call TRBJ2-3, with 9 positions matching TRBD1. V trimming: 7 bases; J trimming: 6 bases; junction bases outside the gene matches: 8. Germline V lookup: CDR1 MNHNY, CDR2 SVGAGI (reference sequence). This CDR3 spans 14 amino acids. In nucleotides, the CDR3 is TGTGCCAGCACCACAACAGGGGGCGACGATACGCAGTATTTT. Its translation is CASTTTGGDDTQYF.